This TCR beta chain was sequenced in a study of tumor-infiltrating lymphocytes in primary liver carcinoma. Making TCR beta cDNA involved around 500 ng total RNA and a constant-region primer. The TCR beta library was amplified through three nested multiplex PCR rounds in a modified ARM-PCR procedure. Rounds one and two of PCR, each of roughly 10 cycles, were primed with TRBV1-TRBV30 forward primers and a C-beta reverse primer. TCRdb redid the calling of the multiplex PCR reads with MiXCR, one entry per CDR3 protein. The sample has around 19,000 distinct CDR3 sequences, 79% seen once; the top ten hold over 30%. The source material, 20-30 mg of unsorted bulk tissue, was used to co-extract RNA and DNA. The CDR3 is 14 residues long. Germline V gene sequence: CDR1 SEHNR, CDR2 FQNEAQ (reference sequence). Trimming removed 5 bases from V and 4 bases from J, with 14 bases in between.

The sample comprised liver tumor tissue from sampling region 4. Noted subset: tumor region T4, right-lateral pole. This sequence joins TRBV7-9 and TRBJ1-2; unclear D gene. This sequence originates from a young woman with primary liver carcinoma and hepatitis B virus infection. The CDR3 nucleotides are TGTGCCAGCAGCCCTTGGGTAGCCTTCTATGGCTACACCTTC. This encodes CASSPWVAFYGYTF. The entire variable domain, with the rest obtained from reference TRBV7-9 and TRBJ1-2, is as follows: DTGVSQNPRHKITKRGQNVTFRCDPISEHNRLYWYRQTLGQGPEFLTYFQNEAQLEKSRLLSDRFSAERPKGSFSTLEIQRTEQGDSAMYLCASSPWVAFYGYTFGSGTRLTVV.